This T cell receptor beta chain was identified during a study of cytomegalovirus exposure and HLA in healthy donors (dated by TCRdb to 2015 to 2018). Background for the entire study: An earlier analysis of around 600 of the donors reported roughly 270 Gb of sequence data and around 120 million unique TCR beta sequences from 190 million or so T cells. Besides the first cohort of 666 subjects, a separate validation cohort made up of roughly 120 different subjects was used. Alongside the repertoire data, information on donor age, sex, ethnicity and CMV serostatus was compiled. Four or five DR-DQ haplotypes were handled as single units for association and clustering, since linkage in the cohort was strong. HLA typing included class I and class II loci at four-digit resolution. Typing coverage differed by locus: A, B, C, DRB1 and DQB1 were typed in roughly 620-630 donors, DQA1 in approximately 520, DPA1 in some 570, and DPB1 in 472. Genome-wide SNP genotypes for about 65% of the 666 donors were used in a later genetic analysis, which treated that subset as a discovery cohort. The study aimed to test whether cataloging public T cell receptors could reveal signatures of past pathogen exposure. About 300 gigabases of sequencing data and approximately 80 million unique TCR sequences were included in an early release covering over 600 HLA-typed donors. Rather than drawing on any new phenotypic data, the later analysis identified candidate immune exposures from TCR beta sequences and the way those sequences occurred across donors. On average, roughly 250,000 unique TCR beta nucleotide sequences were sequenced per donor among a few hundred genotyped donors of the cohort, with roughly 18% of those sequences being non-productive. A later analysis re-examined previously published TCR beta repertoires from several hundred donors and added high-resolution HLA genotyping to investigate patterns of TCR occurrence. High-throughput TCR immunosequencing, statistical association of individual TCRs with disease status, and machine learning were combined to predict cytomegalovirus infection status. Using immunosequencing, the study profiled T cell repertoires from about 650 subjects and related those repertoires to cytomegalovirus serostatus. An earlier analysis of around 580 of the donors used high-throughput TCR beta sequencing to judge whether each TCR beta V gene segment behaved as functional or pseudogenic. The genetic ancestry cluster associated with self-reported Caucasian donors included about 84% of the roughly 400 genotyped donors. Every repertoire in the discovery cohort had been generated on one and the same sequencing platform.

A remark on this clone: Its antigen is not yet known. Base quality data are lacking; no much larger clone is found one base away.

Results and caveats for the whole study, not just this receptor: Linkage disequilibrium might explain the correlated functional status among segregating V segments, but an unknown experimental factor could not be ruled out. This cohort had only TCR beta chains sequenced, and the lack of alpha or paired-chain data limited which features could be detected. Sequencing depth was assumed to be roughly uniform across donors in the presence/absence analyses, though that assumption may not hold. A later analysis found that HLA-associated TCR beta chains were more clonally expanded and had lower generation probabilities than equally common non-associated chains. The study listed 170 or so TCR beta chains as associated with cytomegalovirus. A few of the identified cytomegalovirus-associated TCR beta chains were confirmed in vitro to be specific for cytomegalovirus antigens. A later analysis found that most CMV-associated TCR beta chains appeared HLA-restricted, with HLA associations seemingly driven largely by CMV exposure. When HLA alleles, especially DR and DQ, strongly co-occurred, TCR associations were difficult to assign to individual alleles. Several of the top co-occurrence clusters appeared to be linked to parvovirus B19, influenza, CMV and Epstein-Barr virus, according to a later analysis. A later genetic analysis associated a missense DCLRE1C variant with V-gene and J-gene trimming of TCR beta chains, and an independent cohort replicated the association. In both the original and validation cohorts, the classifier was reported to diagnose cytomegalovirus status with high specificity and sensitivity. The sequencing pipeline was judged likely to have produced a cluster of highly shared sequence variants as a technical artifact. The authors suggested that the approach could potentially be extended to other disease states and immunological phenotypes. The only immune exposure information available for the cohort was CMV serostatus. A later genetic analysis reported fewer N-insertions in productive TCRs among donors in an Asian-associated ancestry cluster than the roughly 670-donor mean. An earlier analysis of approximately 590 of the donors showed that most TCR beta V segments appeared in productive rearrangements either about 90% or about 30% of the time, which broadly matched IMGT annotations. According to a later analysis, TCR association rates differed among HLA loci, with DRB1 alleles showing the most associated TCRs and HLA-C alleles showing the fewest. Because some donors lacked HLA typing at each locus, the association tests relied only on the typed subset. A further reported finding was that TCR beta sequences accurately predicted the HLA-A and HLA-B alleles for most subjects in the first cohort. About 17 rarely observed V segments, including chromosome 9 orphons, were excluded from the earlier analysis of a few hundred of the donors because counts were too low. While some public TCRs were present in many individuals, most TCR sequences turned up only very rarely across donors. Because the 87-base-pair reads could not distinguish some IMGT-functional V segments, including TRBV6-2 and TRBV6-3, those segments were excluded. A later analysis associated 16,951 TCR beta sequences with specific HLA alleles at a false discovery rate of 0.05.

The cysteine opens and the phenylalanine closes a CDR3 of 16 amino acids. Of the read, only the CDR3 DNA is kept; its 48 bases are in frame from base 1. The germline V and J ends show losses of 6 bases and 0 bases respectively, and no gene match explains 8 bases of the junction. For CDR1 and CDR2, the germline V gene lists SGHVS and FNYEAQ. In total, about 650 healthy bone marrow donors made up the cohort. All cohort members were sampled while nominally healthy, although unrecorded immune exposures were likely present. The donor was CMV seropositive and was included in the group of 290 or so seropositive cohort members. Each donor provided a peripheral blood sample, and peripheral blood mononuclear cells were used for TCR beta sequencing. Genomic DNA extraction from the blood cell samples was performed with the Qiagen DNeasy Blood Extraction Kit. Receptors were amplified or captured by the immunoSEQ multiplex PCR assay. For the multiplex PCR, a mixture combining 60 forward primers for TCR Vbeta segments and 13 reverse primers for TCR Jbeta segments was used. The CDR3 region of rearranged TCR beta genes was amplified from genomic DNA with a multiplex PCR assay. The Illumina HiSeq System was used to sequence the amplified TCR beta libraries as 87-base-pair reads. Processing in the source paper ran as follows. A later analysis counted some 74 million unique TCR beta chains across the approximately 700 repertoires, and roughly 10 million of these chains were shared by at least two donors. Raw reads were error-corrected and collapsed into unique sequences by a nearest-neighbor algorithm in which closely related sequences were merged to remove PCR and sequencing errors. V, D and J gene segments were assigned by aligning CDR3 sequences to IMGT reference sequences. For a sequence to be retained, a match of at least six nucleotides to both a V gene segment and a J gene segment was required. A rearrangement was called productive if the CDR3 had no stop codons and remained in frame with V and J, and every other rearrangement was called non-productive. Following IMGT convention, CDR3 was defined as the stretch from the second conserved V-encoded cysteine up to the conserved J-encoded phenylalanine. The earlier analysis of about 530 of the donors excluded any sequence lacking an unambiguous match to a single V gene segment. In an earlier analysis of 450 to 750 of the donors, a V segment was called functional when productive rearrangements were above 56.7%, and segregating when the standard deviation between donors exceeded 5%. A statistical classification framework was developed to diagnose cytomegalovirus status using the catalog of TCR beta chain sequences. In a later analysis, TCR nucleotide sequences were compared against IMGT/GENE-DB human TR gene sequences so that V and J genes could be assigned. A later analysis assigned CDR3 sequences and most-parsimonious VDJ recombination scenarios with the TCRdist pipeline. In a later analysis, each TCR beta chain was defined by its CDR3 amino acid sequence together with its V-gene family, and reads without a unique V-gene family were excluded. In a later analysis, fewer than 650 highly shared, low-generation-probability nucleotide sequences were removed to address suspected cross-contamination and a sequencing artifact. For each public chain, a later analysis derived a clonal expansion index from normalized ranks of inferred template counts within each repertoire. A later analysis computed generation probabilities with a VDJ recombination model fitted to out-of-frame rearrangements, and checked the results against IGoR. Hypergeometric tests were used in a later analysis to score TCR-TCR, TCR-HLA and TCR-CMV co-occurrence, with a repertoire-size bias correction applied to the TCR pairs. In a later analysis, false discovery rates were estimated by permuting HLA or CMV assignments 20 times. In a later analysis, co-occurring TCRs were grouped with DBSCAN, and TCRdist sequence similarity was added when clustering was performed within HLA-allele-positive subsets. Repertoires with fewer than 30,000 or more than 120,000 public chains were left out of co-occurrence clustering, as were five repertoires with anomalous nucleotide sharing. As stored in TCRdb, this immuneACCESS dataset retains in-frame rearrangements with V and J assigned. A fraction of the clones does not appear; measured against another copy, unresolved V genes explain less than half of the discrepancy, and the remainder lacks a known reason. V, J and clone size derive from that table, while D and trimming were established from the DNA sequence. The sample contains about 170,000 clones, around three quarters of them found a single time. The ten most abundant clones make up less than 8.5% of the sample.

This chain joins TRBV7-6 to TRBJ2-3; 8 central bases correspond to TRBD1. The TCR originated in a man aged 40-49 years in good health and CMV-seropositive. The sample comprised PBMCs. The CDR3 reads CASRPDRGTSTDTQYF. The DNA is TGTGCCAGCAGGCCTGACAGGGGCACTAGCACAGATACGCAGTATTTT.